This T cell receptor beta chain was sequenced for a study of cytomegalovirus exposure and HLA in healthy donors (dated by TCRdb to about 2017). Some background on the complete study: An earlier analysis of a few hundred of the donors reported 250 to 350 Gb of sequence data and some 110 million unique TCR beta sequences obtained from about 180 million T cells. Typing coverage differed by locus: A, B, C, DRB1 and DQB1 were typed in about 620-640 donors, DQA1 in 500 to 550, DPA1 in 600 to 610, and DPB1 in roughly 470. Alongside the repertoire data, information on donor age, sex, ethnicity and CMV serostatus was compiled. To decide whether each TCR beta V gene segment behaved as functional or pseudogenic, an earlier analysis of approximately 620 of the donors relied on high-throughput TCR beta sequencing. Using immunosequencing, the study profiled T cell repertoires from around 680 subjects and related those repertoires to cytomegalovirus serostatus. All discovery cohort repertoires had been generated on a single sequencing platform. The study aimed to test whether cataloging public T cell receptors could reveal signatures of past pathogen exposure. Approximately 300 gigabases of sequencing data and about 92 million unique TCR sequences made up an early release that covered some 640 HLA-typed donors. In a later genetic analysis, genome-wide SNP genotypes for about three fifths of the 666 donors were used, and that subset was treated as a discovery cohort. To predict cytomegalovirus infection status, the study brought together high-throughput TCR immunosequencing, statistical association of individual TCRs with disease status, and machine learning. Of the 300 to 450 genotyped donors, 65% to 90% were placed in the genetic ancestry cluster associated with self-reported Caucasian donors. A separate validation cohort of over 95 different subjects was used in addition to the 666-subject first cohort. Both class I and class II loci were covered by HLA typing, at four-digit resolution. Rather than using new phenotypic data, the later analysis identified candidate immune exposures from TCR beta sequences and from how often those sequences occurred across donors. Four or five DR-DQ haplotypes were treated as single units for association and clustering because of strong linkage in the cohort. A later analysis re-examined previously published TCR beta repertoires from hundreds of donors and added high-resolution HLA genotyping to investigate patterns of TCR occurrence. Among 300 to 500 genotyped donors of the cohort, an average of approximately 220,000 unique TCR beta nucleotide sequences was sequenced per donor, of which 15% to 20% were non-productive. Study-level results and caveats: For the cohort, immune exposure information was limited to CMV serostatus. The cohort was sequenced for TCR beta chains only, and without alpha or paired-chain data the features that could be detected were limited. In vitro tests confirmed that three of the cytomegalovirus-associated TCR beta chains recognize cytomegalovirus antigens. Correlated functional status among segregating V segments might reflect linkage disequilibrium, but an unknown experimental factor could not be ruled out. In a later genetic analysis, fewer N-insertions in productive TCRs were reported among donors in an Asian-associated ancestry cluster than the approximately 710-donor mean. At a false discovery rate of 0.05, a later analysis linked some 18,000 TCR beta sequences to specific HLA alleles. Most CMV-associated TCR beta chains appeared to be HLA-restricted in a later analysis, and the HLA associations seemed to be driven largely by CMV exposure. A group of highly shared sequence variants was considered likely to be a technical artifact of the sequencing pipeline. The 87-base-pair reads could not distinguish some IMGT-functional V segments, including TRBV6-2 and TRBV6-3, so those segments were excluded. The study gave a list of 150 to 200 TCR beta chains associated with cytomegalovirus. A later genetic analysis associated a missense DCLRE1C variant with V-gene and J-gene trimming of TCR beta chains, and an independent cohort replicated the association. A later analysis found that HLA-associated TCR beta chains were more clonally expanded and had lower generation probabilities than equally common non-associated chains. In an earlier analysis of approximately 590 of the donors, most TCR beta V segments appeared in productive rearrangements about 87% or about 30% of the time, broadly matching IMGT annotations. A further reported finding was that TCR beta sequences accurately predicted the HLA-A and HLA-B alleles for most subjects in the first cohort. Because some donors lacked HLA typing at each locus, the association tests relied only on the typed subset. According to the authors, the approach could potentially be generalized to other disease states and immunological phenotypes. Most TCR sequences were observed very rarely across donors, whereas some public TCRs were present in many individuals. In both the original and validation cohorts, the classifier was reported to diagnose cytomegalovirus status with high specificity and sensitivity. Strong co-occurrence of HLA alleles, especially DR and DQ, made assigning TCR associations to individual alleles difficult. According to a later analysis, TCR association rates differed among HLA loci, with DRB1 alleles showing the most associated TCRs and HLA-C alleles showing the fewest. The presence/absence analyses assumed that sequencing depth was roughly uniform across donors, and that assumption may not be true. Over 15 rarely observed V segments, including chromosome 9 orphons, were excluded from the earlier analysis of a few hundred of the donors because counts were too low. A later analysis reported that several top co-occurrence clusters appeared linked to parvovirus B19, influenza, CMV and Epstein-Barr virus.

V and J are trimmed by 3 bases and 1 base, and the gene matches miss 1 base of the junction. The CDR3 covers 14 residues, taking in both the cysteine and the phenylalanine. Here the CDR3 DNA is all that survives: 42 bases in frame from base 1. Per the germline V gene, SGDLS is the CDR1 and YYNGEE is the CDR2. Concerning this clone: No antigen is known for it. It has no much larger one-base neighbor in the sample; base qualities were not kept.

Libraries were built with the immunoSEQ multiplex PCR assay. A mixture of 60 forward primers for TCR Vbeta segments and 13 reverse primers for TCR Jbeta segments was used in the multiplex PCR. The CDR3 region of rearranged TCR beta genes was amplified from genomic DNA by a multiplex PCR assay. On the Illumina HiSeq System, the amplified TCR beta libraries were sequenced as 87-base-pair reads. The authors processed their data as follows. A later analysis counted around 72 million unique TCR beta chains across the 650 to 700 repertoires, and some 11 million of these chains were shared by at least two donors. To remove PCR and sequencing errors, raw reads were error-corrected and collapsed into unique sequences using a nearest-neighbor algorithm that merged closely related sequences. To assign V, D and J gene segments, CDR3 sequences were aligned to IMGT reference sequences. For a sequence to be retained, at least a six-nucleotide match to both a V gene segment and a J gene segment was required. A rearrangement counted as productive if the CDR3 had no stop codons and remained in frame with V and J, and every other rearrangement counted as non-productive. CDR3 was defined according to IMGT convention as the region running from the second conserved V-encoded cysteine to the conserved J-encoded phenylalanine. Sequences without an unambiguous match to a single V gene segment were excluded from the earlier analysis of over 500 of the donors. An earlier analysis of fewer than 650 of the donors classified V segments as functional when productive rearrangements were above 56.7% and as segregating when the standard deviation between donors was above 5%. To diagnose cytomegalovirus status from the catalog of TCR beta chain sequences, a statistical classification framework was built. A later analysis assigned V and J genes by comparing TCR nucleotide sequences with IMGT/GENE-DB human TR gene sequences. A later analysis assigned CDR3 sequences and most-parsimonious VDJ recombination scenarios with the TCRdist pipeline. A later analysis defined each TCR beta chain by its CDR3 amino acid sequence plus V-gene family, and excluded reads lacking a unique V-gene family. To address suspected cross-contamination and a sequencing artifact, a later analysis removed 592 highly shared, low-generation-probability nucleotide sequences. In a later analysis, a clonal expansion index was calculated for each public chain from normalized within-repertoire ranks of inferred template counts. Generation probabilities in a later analysis came from a VDJ recombination model fitted to out-of-frame rearrangements, and those results were checked against IGoR. A later analysis scored TCR-TCR, TCR-HLA and TCR-CMV co-occurrence with hypergeometric tests, applying a repertoire-size bias correction to TCR pairs. A later analysis estimated false discovery rates by permuting HLA or CMV assignments 20 times. A later analysis grouped co-occurring TCRs with DBSCAN, adding TCRdist sequence similarity when clustering within HLA-allele-positive subsets. Repertoires with fewer than 30,000 or more than 120,000 public chains, plus five repertoires with anomalous nucleotide sharing, were excluded from co-occurrence clustering. What TCRdb holds here is the immuneACCESS table cut down to in-frame rearrangements. Part of the clones is not present; checked against another copy, under half of the missing clones reflect an unresolved V gene, and the others are unexplained. D and trimming come from the DNA, and the V and J calls and clone size come from that table. The sample contains around 92,000 clones, about 80% of them found a single time. Under 4% of the sample is taken by the ten largest.

In total, roughly 670 healthy bone marrow donors made up the cohort. All cohort members were sampled while nominally healthy, although unrecorded immune exposures were likely present. The donor was CMV seropositive and was included in the group of around 300 seropositive cohort members. Every donor gave a peripheral blood sample, and the peripheral blood mononuclear cells from that sample were used for TCR beta sequencing. Genomic DNA was extracted from the blood cell samples with the Qiagen DNeasy Blood Extraction Kit. This clonotype originated in a female donor in good health and CMV-seropositive. The sequenced sample was PBMCs. The rearranged segments are TRBV9 and TRBJ1-2, and TRBD1 aligns with 9 junction nucleotides. The sequence in DNA is TGTGCCAGCAGCGAGGGACAGGGTAACTATGGCTACACCTTC. The encoded protein is CASSEGQGNYGYTF. The entire variable domain, with the stretches around the CDR3 drawn from the reference TRBV9 and TRBJ1-2 proteins, is DSGVTQTPKHLITATGQRVTLRCSPRSGDLSVYWYQQSLDQGLQFLIQYYNGEERAKGNILERFSAQQFPDLHSELNLSSLELGDSALYFCASSEGQGNYGYTFGSGTRLTVV.